This TCR beta chain came from a study of blood T cell repertoires in COVID-19. On the study more broadly: Samples taken during acute and convalescent COVID-19 were collected in the United States, Italy and Spain. The cDNA or gDNA used as material had been derived from T cells, B-cell-depleted T cells, or PBMCs.

Germline CDR1 is MNHEY and CDR2 is SVGEGT. The CDR3 sequence is 17 residues long. With 8 bases clipped from V and 4 bases from J, the junction kept 14 bases outside the gene matches. In the authors' methods: The authors estimated nucleated cell counts from reference gene primer amplification. Only in-frame clones appear in the TCRdb table, and some are missing; sequencing was by immunoSEQ multiplex PCR. For V, J and clone size, that table is used; D and trimming come from the DNA. The sample lists approximately 76,000 clones, 88% occurring once. This clonotype originated in a human donor in a cohort sampled during active COVID-19. The chain couples TRBV6-2 or TRBV6-3 to TRBJ2-3, with 11 bases fitting TRBD1. What was sequenced was peripheral blood. The CDR3 coding sequence is TGTGCCAGCGGCCGGACAGGGGGCGTTTATACTTCAGATACGCAGTATTTT. Amino acids: CASGRTGGVYTSDTQYF.